This T cell receptor (beta chain) was recorded in a study of blood T cell repertoires in COVID-19. Assay used: immunoSEQ multiplex PCR; TCRdb lists only in-frame clones, some missing. The repertoire holds roughly 200,000 clones, with about 81% as singletons. This CDR3 contains 13 residues. Trimming removed 3 bases at V and 7 bases at J, with 10 bases between. The germline V gene has CDR1 PRHDT and CDR2 FYEKMQ (reference sequence). While infection was still active, Seattle patients were enrolled and then followed longitudinally. The rearrangement joins TRBV13 to TRBJ2-1; D possibly corresponds to TRBD1 (5 bases). The sequenced sample consisted of peripheral blood. This clonotype was sampled from a woman of 80 years or more with COVID-19, enrolled during active disease. This CDR3 is CASSFETANEQFF. The CDR3 DNA reads TGTGCCAGCAGCTTTGAGACAGCTAATGAGCAGTTCTTC. Supplemented by reference TRBV13 and TRBJ2-1, the full variable domain reads AAGVIQSPRHLIKEKRETATLKCYPIPRHDTVYWYQQGPGQDPQFLISFYEKMQSDKGSIPDRFSAQQFSDYHSELNMSSLELGDSALYFCASSFETANEQFFGPGTRLTVL.